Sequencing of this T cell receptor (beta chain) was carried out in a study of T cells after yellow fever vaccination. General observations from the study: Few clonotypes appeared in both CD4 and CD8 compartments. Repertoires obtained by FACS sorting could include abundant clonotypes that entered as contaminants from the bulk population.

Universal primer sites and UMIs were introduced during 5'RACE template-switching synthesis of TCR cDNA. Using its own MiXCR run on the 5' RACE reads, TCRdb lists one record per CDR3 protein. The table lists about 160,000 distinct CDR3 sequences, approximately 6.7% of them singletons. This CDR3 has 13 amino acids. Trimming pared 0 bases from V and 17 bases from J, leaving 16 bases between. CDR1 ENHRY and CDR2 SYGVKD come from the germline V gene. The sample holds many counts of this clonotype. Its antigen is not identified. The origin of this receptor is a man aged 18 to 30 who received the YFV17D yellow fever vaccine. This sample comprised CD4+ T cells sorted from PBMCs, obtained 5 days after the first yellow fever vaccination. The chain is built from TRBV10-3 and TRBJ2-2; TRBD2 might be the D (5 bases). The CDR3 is CAISESNTGERFF. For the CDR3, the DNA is TGTGCCATCAGTGAGTCTAATACCGGGGAGCGTTTTTTT.